The rows below give T cell receptor beta chains drawn from one sample of a study of early T cells in non-severe SARS-CoV-2 infection. TCRdb re-analysed the 5' RACE reads in MiXCR, keeping a single row per CDR3 protein. The data show around 77,000 distinct CDR3 sequences, 10% seen once. Material: whole blood, obtained at baseline. The receptors stem from an adult who was a healthcare worker with PCR-confirmed SARS-CoV-2 infection or an uninfected control (not recorded which). Both conserved end residues are part of each CDR3. D genes are given only for firm matches. Size is omitted from some rows. Given values are once, few, many or a class for expanded clones.

abundance	d_gene	v_gene	j_gene	CDR3nt	CDR3aa
few	NA	TRBV29-1	TRBJ1-1	TGCAGCTCCGAAGGTGGGTTGGTGAACACTGAAGCTTTCTTT	CSSEGGLVNTEAFF
many	NA	TRBV25-1	TRBJ2-5	TGTGCCAGCAGTGAAGGCGCAGGGGTAGAGACCCAGTACTTC	CASSEGAGVETQYF
NA	NA	TRBV6-5	TRBJ2-3	TGTGCCAGCCACCGGGGCAGGAGCACAGATACGCAGTATTTT	CASHRGRSTDTQYF
NA	NA	TRBV3-1	TRBJ1-4	TGTGCCAGCAGCCAATTTCCGGCTCCGAATGAAAAACTGTTTTTT	CASSQFPAPNEKLFF
NA	NA	TRBV30	TRBJ1-1	TGTGCCTGGAGTGGACAGCTGAACACTGAAGCTTTCTTT	CAWSGQLNTEAFF
NA	TRBD1	TRBV7-3	TRBJ2-2	TGTGCCAGCAGCTTAAGGACAGGGGTTAACACCGGGGAGCTGTTTTTT	CASSLRTGVNTGELFF
few	TRBD2	TRBV11-3	TRBJ2-1	TGTGCCAGCAGCTTCGGACCCGGGGGGGACAATGAGCAGTTCTTC	CASSFGPGGDNEQFF
NA	NA	TRBV12-3/TRBV12-4	TRBJ2-5	TGTGCCAGCAGTTCCGGGACAATAGGCACCCAGTACTTC	CASSSGTIGTQYF
many	NA	TRBV7-3	TRBJ1-6	TGTGCCAGCAGCTTAAGGGGGGCGCAGGATTCACCCCTCCACTTT	CASSLRGAQDSPLHF
NA	NA	TRBV12-3/TRBV12-4	TRBJ1-5	TGTGCCAGCAGTACACAGGGACAGCCCCAGCATTTT	CASSTQGQPQHF
NA	NA	TRBV29-1	TRBJ2-3	TGCAGCCCCATCTCCCCGGACACTAACGGGACAGATACGCAGTATTTT	CSPISPDTNGTDTQYF
many	NA	TRBV15	TRBJ2-2	TGTGCCACCAGCAGAGACACAGGTAGCACCGGGGAGCTGTTTTTT	CATSRDTGSTGELFF
many	TRBD1	TRBV7-9	TRBJ1-4	TGTGCCAGCAGCTTTGACAGGGGTGAAAAACTGTTTTTT	CASSFDRGEKLFF
many	NA	TRBV11-2	TRBJ2-7	TGTGCCAGCAGCTACCGGGACTCCGAGCAGTACTTC	CASSYRDSEQYF
NA	TRBD2	TRBV20-1	TRBJ2-3	TGCAGTGCTACTAGCGGCAGCACAGATACGCAGTATTTT	CSATSGSTDTQYF
many	TRBD1	TRBV14	TRBJ1-1	TGTGCCAGCAGCCGAAGGGACAGGGGAACTGAAGCTTTCTTT	CASSRRDRGTEAFF
NA	NA	TRBV20-1	TRBJ1-6	TGCAGTGCTAGAGACACCCGGCCGGGCTCACCCCTCCACTTT	CSARDTRPGSPLHF
many	TRBD1	TRBV5-1	TRBJ2-1	TGCGCCAGCAGCCCCCTACAGGGGCCTATAGGGAATGAGCAGTTCTTC	CASSPLQGPIGNEQFF
few	TRBD1	TRBV5-5	TRBJ2-1	TGTGCCAGCAGCCCGAGGACAGGGGGTGGAAATGAGCAGTTCTTC	CASSPRTGGGNEQFF
few	NA	TRBV6-6	TRBJ2-7	TGTGCCAGCAGTTCCACTCCTCCGTCCGAGCAGTACTTC	CASSSTPPSEQYF
few	NA	TRBV13	TRBJ1-1	TGTGCCAGCAGCCCCGGAGGAACTGAAGCTTTCTTT	CASSPGGTEAFF
NA	NA	TRBV6-5	TRBJ2-2	TGTGCCAGCAGTTATAGACGGGGAACCGGGGAGCTGTTTTTT	CASSYRRGTGELFF
NA	NA	TRBV27	TRBJ2-3	TGTGCCAGCTCATTCCTAAGCACAGATACGCAGTATTTT	CASSFLSTDTQYF
NA	NA	TRBV7-9	TRBJ2-7	TGTGCCAGCAGCCCCCGGACGACAGTTTACGAGCAGTACTTC	CASSPRTTVYEQYF
few	TRBD1	TRBV6-5	TRBJ2-7	TGTGCCAGCAACCGAGGGGGACAGGAGTACGAGCAGTACTTC	CASNRGGQEYEQYF
many	NA	TRBV6-6	TRBJ1-1	TGTGCCAGCAGTTTGGGAGGCAGTCAAACAGTGAACACTGAAGCTTTCTTT	CASSLGGSQTVNTEAFF
few	NA	TRBV7-2	TRBJ2-5	TGTGCCAGCAGCCCCTGGGAGACCCAGTACTTC	CASSPWETQYF
NA	NA	TRBV6-5	TRBJ2-7	TGTGCCAGCAGCCCTCATAAGGTCTCCTACGAGCAGTACTTC	CASSPHKVSYEQYF
NA	TRBD2	TRBV24-1	TRBJ2-3	TGTGCCACCCAGCGGGGGGGGTCGAGCACAGATACGCAGTATTTT	CATQRGGSSTDTQYF
many	TRBD1	TRBV30	TRBJ1-1	TGTGCCTGGAGTAGGGACAGTAACACTGAAGCTTTCTTT	CAWSRDSNTEAFF
NA	NA	TRBV2	TRBJ2-7	TGTGCCAGCAGTGAAGCCCGGGTATCCTACGAGCAGTACTTC	CASSEARVSYEQYF
NA	TRBD1	TRBV5-1	TRBJ2-4	TGCGCCAGCAGCTTGTGGACAGGGGTAGCCAAAAACATTCAGTACTTC	CASSLWTGVAKNIQYF
NA	TRBD2	TRBV7-8	TRBJ2-4	TGTGCCAGCAGCTGGAGGGATCAGCGGGGGGGCAAGTACTTC	CASSWRDQRGGKYF
few	NA	TRBV11-3	TRBJ2-7	TGTGCCAGCAGCTTCGACAGGCCAACCTACGAGCAGTACTTC	CASSFDRPTYEQYF
NA	NA	TRBV3-1	TRBJ1-6	TGTGCCAGCAGCCCGAGCGCGAATAATTCACCCCTCCACTTT	CASSPSANNSPLHF
NA	TRBD1	TRBV3-1	TRBJ1-2	TGTGCCAGCAGCCAACCAGGGACAGTCTATGGCTACACCTTC	CASSQPGTVYGYTF
few	NA	TRBV3-1	TRBJ1-2	TGTGCCAGCAGCCAAGGAGGGTATCACTATGGCTACACCTTC	CASSQGGYHYGYTF